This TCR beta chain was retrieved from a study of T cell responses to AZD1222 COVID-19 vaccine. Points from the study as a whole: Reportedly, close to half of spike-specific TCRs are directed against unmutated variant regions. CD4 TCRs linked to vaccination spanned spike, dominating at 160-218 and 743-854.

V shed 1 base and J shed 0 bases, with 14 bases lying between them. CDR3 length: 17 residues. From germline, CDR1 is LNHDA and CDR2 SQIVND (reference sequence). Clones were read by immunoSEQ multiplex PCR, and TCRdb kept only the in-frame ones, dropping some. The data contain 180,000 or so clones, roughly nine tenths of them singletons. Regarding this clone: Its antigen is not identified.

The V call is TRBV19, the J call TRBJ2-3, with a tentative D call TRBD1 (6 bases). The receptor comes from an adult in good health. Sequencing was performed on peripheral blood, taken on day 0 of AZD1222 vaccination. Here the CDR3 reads CASSIVPDSRSTDTQYF. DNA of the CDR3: TGTGCCAGTAGTATAGTACCGGACAGCCGAAGCACAGATACGCAGTATTTT.